These T cell receptor beta chains were read from a single sample in a study of blood T cell repertoires in COVID-19. Clones were read by immunoSEQ multiplex PCR, and TCRdb kept only the in-frame ones, dropping some. The sample shows 250,000 to 350,000 clones, 80% to 90% of them seen only once. The sequenced sample was PBMCs or T cells enriched from blood (not recorded which). All receptors derive from a woman under 30 who had recovered from COVID-19. CDR3s include the opening cysteine and the closing phenylalanine or tryptophan. Each record gives: clone size, J gene, D gene, V gene, CDR3 DNA, CDR3 protein. D genes are given only for firm matches. Expanded clones are given a class, and other clones once, few, many or no size at all.

>NA|TRBJ2-7|TRBD1|TRBV28
TGTGCCAGCACTTCAAAGGGACAGGGGGCGAATGAGCAGTACTTC
CASTSKGQGANEQYF
>NA|TRBJ1-5|TRBD1|TRBV7-8
TGTGCCAGCAGCTCAGTATGGGCAGGGGGGAGTCTTAGCAATCAGCCCCAGCATTTT
CASSSVWAGGSLSNQPQHF
>NA|TRBJ2-7|NA|TRBV7-2
TGTGCCAGCAGCTTAAGCCCAGGGAAAGTTTTCGAGCAGTACTTC
CASSLSPGKVFEQYF
>few|TRBJ1-1|NA|TRBV6-5
TGTGCCAGCAGCAAACTCAGGGCCTTGGACACTGAAGCTTTCTTT
CASSKLRALDTEAFF
>NA|TRBJ1-2|TRBD1|TRBV29-1
TGCAGCGTGACCTCCGACAGGGGGGCTTATGGCTACACCTTC
CSVTSDRGAYGYTF
>NA|TRBJ2-7|NA|TRBV5-6
TGTGCCAGCAGCTTGGCGGGGTTGGACTACGAGCAGTACTTC
CASSLAGLDYEQYF
>NA|TRBJ2-1|TRBD2|TRBV7-9
TGTGCCAGCAGCCCTGAGACTAGCCGGACGAGTGAGCAGTTCTTC
CASSPETSRTSEQFF
>NA|TRBJ1-1|NA|TRBV25-1
TGTGCCAGCGGAAATCAGGGCCCAGGAGCTTTCTTT
CASGNQGPGAFF
>NA|TRBJ2-7|NA|TRBV5-5
TGTGCCAGCAGCCCCCCTTTGTCCTACGAGCAGTACTTC
CASSPPLSYEQYF
>NA|TRBJ1-2|NA|TRBV7-9
TGTGCCACAACAGGGCAGTATGGCTACACCTTC
CATTGQYGYTF
>NA|TRBJ2-2|NA|TRBV7-9
TGTGCCAGCAGCCGCCCTGTTGAGGCGAACACCGGGGAGCTGTTTTTT
CASSRPVEANTGELFF
>NA|TRBJ2-1|NA|TRBV2
TGTGCCAGCATTGGACTACCACAAGAGCAGTTCTTC
CASIGLPQEQFF
>NA|TRBJ2-7|NA|TRBV5-1
TGCGCCAGCAGCTCAAACTACGAGCAGTACTTC
CASSSNYEQYF
>NA|TRBJ1-2|TRBD1|TRBV7-9
TGTGCCAGCAGCCGGACAGGGAGTGGCTACACCTTC
CASSRTGSGYTF
>NA|TRBJ1-1|NA|TRBV19
TGTGCCAGTAGCCGGGGGGGGCGATTCACTGAAGCTTTCTTT
CASSRGGRFTEAFF
>NA|TRBJ2-1|NA|TRBV29-1
TGCAGCGTTGATCTCGGGGTCGATGAGCAGTTCTTC
CSVDLGVDEQFF
>once|TRBJ2-3|NA|TRBV9
TGTGCCAGCAGCGTATGGGGAGACAAGTCAGATACGCAGTATTTT
CASSVWGDKSDTQYF
>once|TRBJ1-1|TRBD1|TRBV30
TGTGCCTGGAGTGTGACAGGGGTTGGCACTGAAGCTTTCTTT
CAWSVTGVGTEAFF
>NA|TRBJ1-2|TRBD1|TRBV5-4
TGTGCCAGCAGCCTATGGGACAGATATGGCTACACCTTC
CASSLWDRYGYTF
>NA|TRBJ1-2|TRBD1|TRBV4-1
TGCGCCAGCAGCCGAGTACAGGGGGCTCTCAGTGGCTACACCTTC
CASSRVQGALSGYTF
>NA|TRBJ2-5|NA|TRBV6-5
TGTGCCAGCAGTTGGGGGGATCGGGAGACCCAGTACTTC
CASSWGDRETQYF
>NA|TRBJ2-7|TRBD2|TRBV28
TGTGCCAGCAGTTTCCCTAGCGGGAGTCTGTCCTACGAGCAGTACTTC
CASSFPSGSLSYEQYF
>NA|TRBJ2-2|NA|TRBV9
TGTGCCAGCAGCGTATACAGGGAGGGCCCCGGGGAGCTGTTTTTT
CASSVYREGPGELFF
>NA|TRBJ2-7|TRBD1|TRBV6-5
TGTGCCAGCAGTAGACAGGACAGGGATTTCCACGAGCAGTACTTC
CASSRQDRDFHEQYF
>NA|TRBJ2-1|NA|TRBV7-9
TGTGCCAGCAGCTGGACTACCTACAATGAGCAGTTCTTC
CASSWTTYNEQFF
>NA|TRBJ2-1|TRBD2|TRBV7-3
TGTGCCAGCAGCCTTTCCCGACCGGGACTAGCGGGGGCCGAGAACAATGAGCAGTTCTTC
CASSLSRPGLAGAENNEQFF
>NA|TRBJ1-2|NA|TRBV5-5
TGTGCCAGCAGCTTAGGGGGGGACTATGGCTACACCTTC
CASSLGGDYGYTF
>NA|TRBJ1-2|TRBD1|TRBV6-5
TGTGCCAGCAGTCAGGGACAGCACTATGGCTACACCTTC
CASSQGQHYGYTF